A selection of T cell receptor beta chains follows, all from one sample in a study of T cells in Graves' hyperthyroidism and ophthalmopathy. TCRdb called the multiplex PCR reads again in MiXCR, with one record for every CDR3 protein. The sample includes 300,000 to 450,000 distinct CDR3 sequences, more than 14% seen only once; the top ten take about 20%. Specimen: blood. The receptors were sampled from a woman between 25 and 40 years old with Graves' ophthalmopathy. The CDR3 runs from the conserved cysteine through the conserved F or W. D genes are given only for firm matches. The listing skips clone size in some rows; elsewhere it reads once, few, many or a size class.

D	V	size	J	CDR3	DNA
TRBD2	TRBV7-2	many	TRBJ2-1	CASSGPGLAGGREQFF	TGTGCCAGCAGCGGGCCGGGACTAGCGGGGGGGCGTGAGCAGTTCTTC
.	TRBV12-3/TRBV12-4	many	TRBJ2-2	CASSPFGNTGELFF	TGTGCCAGCAGCCCCTTCGGGAACACCGGGGAGCTGTTTTTT
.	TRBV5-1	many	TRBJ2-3	CASSLDLSSVQYF	TGCGCCAGCAGCTTGGATTTGTCCTCTGTCCAGTATTTT
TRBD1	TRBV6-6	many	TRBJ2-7	CASSYSVDRGGHEQYF	TGTGCCAGCAGTTACTCCGTGGACAGGGGAGGCCACGAGCAGTACTTC
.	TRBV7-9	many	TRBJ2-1	CASSSDIIYNEQFF	TGTGCCAGCAGCTCAGACATTATCTACAATGAGCAGTTCTTC
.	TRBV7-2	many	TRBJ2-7	CASSHSAHSYEQYF	TGTGCCAGCAGCCATTCGGCCCACTCCTACGAGCAGTACTTC
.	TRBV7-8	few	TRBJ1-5	CASSLFDSLRINQPQHF	TGTGCCAGCAGCTTATTCGACAGCTTACGAATCAATCAGCCCCAGCATTTT
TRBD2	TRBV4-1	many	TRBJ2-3	CASSQVLAAITDTQYF	TGCGCCAGCAGCCAAGTACTAGCGGCAATCACAGATACGCAGTATTTT
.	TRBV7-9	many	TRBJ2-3	CASSGASDTQYF	TGTGCCAGCAGCGGTGCTTCAGATACGCAGTATTTT
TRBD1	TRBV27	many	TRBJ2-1	CASSLTGEVLHEQFF	TGTGCCAGCAGTTTGACAGGGGAAGTGTTGCATGAGCAGTTCTTC
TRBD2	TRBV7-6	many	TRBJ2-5	CASSLSAGTRETQYF	TGTGCCAGCAGCTTATCAGCGGGGACCCGGGAGACCCAGTACTTC
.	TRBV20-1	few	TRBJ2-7	CSAYKRPGRDPYEQYF	TGCAGTGCTTACAAACGCCCGGGACGGGACCCCTACGAGCAGTACTTC
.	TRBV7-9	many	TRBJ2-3	CATSVDMTDTQYF	TGTGCTACCTCAGTGGATATGACAGATACGCAGTATTTT
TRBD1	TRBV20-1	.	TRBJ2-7	CSALQGYTYEQYF	TGCAGTGCTCTACAGGGGTATACCTACGAGCAGTACTTC
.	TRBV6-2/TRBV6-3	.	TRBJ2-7	CASSPNSGRIDEQYF	TGTGCCAGCAGCCCGAACTCAGGGAGAATCGACGAGCAGTACTTC
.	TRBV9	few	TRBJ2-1	CASSVSPLDEQFF	TGTGCCAGCAGCGTTTCACCGCTGGATGAGCAGTTCTTC
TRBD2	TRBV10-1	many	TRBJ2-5	CASSEGLSSGGEETQYF	TGCGCCAGCAGTGAAGGTTTGAGTAGCGGGGGTGAAGAGACCCAGTACTTC
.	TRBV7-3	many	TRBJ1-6	CASSLNPGAVSPLHF	TGTGCCAGCAGCTTAAACCCCGGGGCCGTTTCACCCCTCCACTTC
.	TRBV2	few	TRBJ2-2	CASSERGVNTGELFF	TGTGCCAGCAGTGAAAGAGGGGTGAACACCGGGGAGCTGTTTTTT
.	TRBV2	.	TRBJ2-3	CASNVEDTQYF	TGTGCCAGCAACGTGGAAGATACGCAGTATTTT
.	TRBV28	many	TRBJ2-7	CASSLQYEQYF	TGTGCCAGCAGTTTACAGTACGAGCAGTACTTC
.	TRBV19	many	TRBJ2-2	CASSISRNTGELFF	TGTGCCAGTAGTATTTCCAGGAACACCGGGGAGCTGTTTTTT
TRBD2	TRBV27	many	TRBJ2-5	CASSLLAGAQETQYF	TGTGCCAGCAGTTTACTAGCGGGGGCCCAAGAGACCCAGTACTTC
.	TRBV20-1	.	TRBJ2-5	CSAIGLQETQYF	TGCAGTGCTATTGGGCTCCAAGAGACCCAGTACTTC
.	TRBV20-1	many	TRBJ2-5	CSARVPTAGLQETQYF	TGCAGTGCTAGGGTCCCCACGGCGGGGCTACAAGAGACCCAGTACTTC
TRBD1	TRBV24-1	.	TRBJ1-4	CATGPQPGTGDGKLFF	TGTGCCACCGGTCCCCAACCAGGGACAGGGGATGGAAAACTGTTTTTT
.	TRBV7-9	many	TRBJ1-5	CASSSESRGQPQHF	TGTGCCAGCAGCTCTGAATCAAGGGGGCAGCCCCAGCATTTT
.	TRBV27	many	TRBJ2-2	CASRNQIMAGELFF	TGTGCCAGCAGAAACCAAATCATGGCCGGGGAGCTGTTTTTT
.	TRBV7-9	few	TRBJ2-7	CASSYDPIYEQYF	TGTGCCAGCAGTTACGATCCGATCTACGAGCAGTACTTC
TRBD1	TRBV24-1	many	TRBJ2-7	CAISGGDGYEQYF	TGTGCCATATCAGGGGGCGACGGCTACGAGCAGTACTTC
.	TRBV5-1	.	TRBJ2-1	CASSSEFSRSYNEQFF	TGCGCCAGCAGCTCGGAGTTTAGCCGCTCCTACAATGAGCAGTTCTTC
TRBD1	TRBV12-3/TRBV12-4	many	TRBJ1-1	CASNIRTGYTEAFF	TGTGCCAGCAATATACGGACAGGCTACACTGAAGCTTTCTTT
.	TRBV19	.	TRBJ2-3	CASSISGSGTDTQYF	TGTGCCAGTAGTATCTCAGGGAGCGGCACAGATACGCAGTATTTT
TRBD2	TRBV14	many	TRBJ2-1	CASSLIPFSGGAHNEQFF	TGTGCCAGCAGCCTCATACCGTTCAGCGGGGGGGCCCACAATGAGCAGTTCTTC
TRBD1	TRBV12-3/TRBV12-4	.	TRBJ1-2	CASSPGQGRGYGYTF	TGTGCCAGCAGCCCGGGACAGGGGAGAGGGTATGGCTACACCTTC
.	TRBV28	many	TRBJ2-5	CASSFQGGDQETQYF	TGTGCCAGCAGTTTTCAGGGCGGGGACCAAGAGACCCAGTACTTC
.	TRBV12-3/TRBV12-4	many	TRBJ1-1	CASTLTENTEAFF	TGTGCCAGCACCCTGACAGAGAACACTGAAGCTTTCTTT
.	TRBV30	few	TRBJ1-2	CAWSITNYGYTF	TGTGCCTGGAGTATAACCAACTATGGCTACACCTTC
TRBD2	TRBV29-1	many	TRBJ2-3	CSVLGLAGLDTQYF	TGCAGCGTTTTGGGACTAGCGGGTCTCGATACGCAGTATTTT
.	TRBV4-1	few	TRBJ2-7	CASSRWKSTGYEQYF	TGCGCCAGCAGCCGATGGAAGTCGACAGGCTACGAGCAGTACTTC
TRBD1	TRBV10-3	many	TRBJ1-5	CAAQGVNQPQHF	TGTGCCGCGCAGGGGGTCAATCAGCCCCAGCATTTT
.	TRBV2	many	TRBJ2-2	CASSEGLVTGELFF	TGTGCCAGCAGTGAAGGGCTCGTGACCGGGGAGCTGTTTTTT
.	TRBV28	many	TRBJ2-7	CASSLTRVAAMEQYF	TGTGCCAGCAGTTTAACCCGTGTGGCAGCTATGGAGCAGTACTTC
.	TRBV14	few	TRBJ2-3	CASSQVGGNTDTQYF	TGTGCCAGCAGCCAAGTTGGCGGAAACACAGATACGCAGTATTTT
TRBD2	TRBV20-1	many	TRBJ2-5	CSASFGGGNQETQYF	TGCAGTGCCTCGTTTGGCGGGGGGAATCAGGAGACCCAGTACTTC
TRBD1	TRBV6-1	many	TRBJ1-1	CASSHRGNWVTEAFF	TGTGCCAGCAGCCACAGGGGGAACTGGGTCACTGAAGCTTTCTTT
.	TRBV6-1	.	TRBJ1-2	CASSYYLQGFGYGYTF	TGTGCCAGCAGTTATTATTTACAGGGTTTCGGCTATGGCTACACCTTC
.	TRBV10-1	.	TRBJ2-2	CASSESGVVIGELFF	TGCGCCAGCAGTGAGTCCGGGGTTGTGATCGGGGAGCTGTTTTTT
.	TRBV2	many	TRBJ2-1	CASPGGGPGLTSYNEQFF	TGTGCCAGCCCTGGGGGCGGGCCGGGCCTCACCTCCTACAATGAGCAGTTCTTC
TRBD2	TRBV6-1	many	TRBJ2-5	CASSETRTSGGGKTQYF	TGTGCCAGCAGTGAAACCAGGACTAGCGGGGGAGGGAAGACCCAGTACTTC
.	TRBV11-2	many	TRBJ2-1	CASSLITSFEQFF	TGTGCCAGCAGCCTAATTACTAGCTTTGAGCAGTTCTTC